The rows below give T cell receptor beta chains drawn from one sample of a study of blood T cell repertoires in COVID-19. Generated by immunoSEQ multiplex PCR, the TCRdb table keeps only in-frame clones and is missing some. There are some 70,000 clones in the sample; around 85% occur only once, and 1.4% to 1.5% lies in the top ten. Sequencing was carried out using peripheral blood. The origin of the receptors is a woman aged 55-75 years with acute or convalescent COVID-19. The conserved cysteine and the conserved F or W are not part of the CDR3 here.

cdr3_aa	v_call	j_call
ASSLGQTYQETQY	TRBV5-4	TRBJ2-5
ASSLDTGEKLF	TRBV12-3/TRBV12-4	TRBJ1-4
ASSQEGGMSPLH	TRBV4-2	TRBJ1-6
ASSADRGSGTQY	TRBV7-2	TRBJ2-5
ASSPGISQPQH	TRBV9	TRBJ1-5
ASSLQGASYEQY	TRBV7-2	TRBJ2-7
ATGTVMNTEAF	TRBV28	TRBJ1-1
ASSQDFPSDPRVQY	TRBV3-1/TRBV3-2	TRBJ2-4
ASSALTGRQPQH	TRBV3-1/TRBV3-2	TRBJ1-5
ASSLNRNTGELF	TRBV2	TRBJ2-2
ASSARDRGQSGELF	TRBV7-8	TRBJ2-2